The next 9 T cell receptor beta chains were all read from a single sample in a study of T cell repertoires in cytomegalovirus infection. MiXCR, run by TCRdb on the reads, gives a single entry per CDR3 protein. The sample lists fewer than 850,000 distinct CDR3 sequences; 25% to 30% were seen once. These receptors lack a known antigen. The specimen was cultured CD8+ T cells from PBMCs, collected from culture after CMV antigen stimulation. These receptors all stem from a human donor in good health (CMV status not recorded). Some clones in this sample may be carry-over from other donors' samples.

This rearrangement joins TRBV19 to TRBJ2-3; D may be TRBD2 (5 bases). Germline-derived CDR1 and CDR2 are LNHDA and SQIVND (reference sequence). Trimming cost V 6 bases and J 2 bases, with 12 bases left between them. The CDR3 loop spans 14 amino acids. The CDR3 sequence: CASSPAEVTDTQYF. CDR3 DNA: TGTGCCAGTAGCCCAGCGGAGGTCACAGATACGCAGTATTTT.

The V call is TRBV7-9, the J call TRBJ2-1; TRBD1 matches at 11 bases. V dropped 6 bases and J dropped 8; count of bases not matched to a gene: 9. Per germline, CDR1 SEHNR and CDR2 FQNEAQ (reference sequence). CDR3 length: 15 residues. This chain's CDR3 is CASSSPRDRGYEQFF. The CDR3 region has the DNA TGTGCCAGCAGTTCGCCCCGGGACAGGGGGTATGAGCAGTTCTTC.

The rearrangement joins TRBV11-2 to TRBJ2-1, with 9 bases fitting TRBD1. Trimming at V came to 5 bases and at J to 4 bases, leaving 6 bases not matched to a gene. Looked up from germline, CDR1 is SGHAT and CDR2 is FQNNGV. CDR3 length equals 15 residues. The CDR3 DNA sequence: TGTGCCAGCAGCGGGACCGGGACAGGGTACAATGAGCAGTTCTTC. Its translation is CASSGTGTGYNEQFF. Full variable domain (rest looked up from reference TRBV11-2 and TRBJ2-1): EAGVAQSPRYKIIEKRQSVAFWCNPISGHATLYWYQQILGQGPKLLIQFQNNGVVDDSQLPKDRFSAERLKGVDSTLKIQPAKLEDSAVYLCASSGTGTGYNEQFFGPGTRLTVL.

On this clonotype itself: The junction does not match germline at one end; this may be a read error. The V gene is TRBV7-9, the J gene TRBJ2-1, with 10 bases fitting TRBD2. The CDR3 totals 15 residues. CDR1 and CDR2 (germline): SEHNR, FQNEAQ (reference sequence). DNA of the CDR3: TGTGCCAGCAGCGTAGCGGGGGGCCTAAGAAATGAGCAGTTCTTC. It encodes CASSVAGGLRNEQFF. The entire variable domain, with the rest obtained from reference TRBV7-9 and TRBJ2-1, is as follows: DTGVSQNPRHKITKRGQNVTFRCDPISEHNRLYWYRQTLGQGPEFLTYFQNEAQLEKSRLLSDRFSAERPKGSFSTLEIQRTEQGDSAMYLCASSVAGGLRNEQFFGPGTRLTVL.

This chain connects TRBV29-1 to TRBJ2-7; possible D gene TRBD2, 5 bases. V was cut by 0 bases and J by 3 bases, with 9 bases left in between. This CDR3 comprises 13 residues. Germline V gene sequence: CDR1 SQVTM, CDR2 ANQGSEA. CDR3 DNA: TGCAGCGTTGAAGATCCAGCGGACTACGAGCAGTACTTC. Its protein product is CSVEDPADYEQYF.

V is TRBV5-8 and J is TRBJ1-4; TRBD1 matches at 9 bases. Unmatched junction bases numbered 14, after V lost 4 bases and J lost 7 bases. CDR3 length: 17 amino acids. Germline V lookup: CDR1 SGHTS, CDR2 YDEGEE. As DNA, the CDR3 is TGTGCCAGCAGCACTTCGGCTAACAGGGGGCACGGTGAAAAACTGTTTTTT. Its translation: CASSTSANRGHGEKLFF.

This chain uses TRBV27 with TRBJ2-7; TRBD2 agrees at 14 bases. V lost 5 bases to trimming and J lost 4 bases; unmatched junction nucleotides: 25. The CDR3 sequence is 22 residues long. Germline CDR1 and CDR2: MNHEY and SMNVEV (reference sequence). The CDR3 loop reads CASSESQTGTSGGKTPLYEQYF. As DNA, the CDR3 is TGTGCCAGCAGTGAGAGCCAAACCGGGACTAGCGGGGGTAAAACACCCCTGTACGAGCAGTACTTC.

This clonotype was counted ten times or more. The gene calls are TRBV7-8 and TRBJ2-7; D not certain. Germline V gives CDR1 SGHVS, CDR2 FQNEAQ. The CDR3 runs 14 residues. Deletions cut 1 base from V and 0 bases from J, with 7 bases between. CDR3 residues: CASSLVQYSYEQYF. Here the CDR3 DNA reads TGTGCCAGCAGCTTAGTTCAGTACTCCTACGAGCAGTACTTC.

The rearrangement uses TRBV6-2 or TRBV6-3 and TRBJ1-5, with D maybe TRBD1 (5 bases). V lost 0 bases and J lost 0, with 12 bases in between. The germline CDR1 and CDR2 sequences are MNHEY and SVGEGT. The CDR3 is 17 residues long. The CDR3 bases are TGTGCCAGCAGTTACTCTACCGGGACTCATAGCAATCAGCCCCAGCATTTT. Its protein is CASSYSTGTHSNQPQHF.